This TCR beta chain is from a study of cytomegalovirus exposure and HLA in healthy donors. This CDR3 has 14 residues. Germline V gene lookup returns CDR1 MDHEN and CDR2 SYDVKM. The V gene lost 2 bases and the J gene lost 6 bases, with 13 bases spanning the gap. 60 Vbeta and 13 Jbeta primers were used in PCR. Sequenced by immunoSEQ multiplex PCR; TCRdb stores in-frame clones only, minus some. Of 150,000 or so clones detected, around 77% appear once; the ten largest clones hold 1.5% to 2%. Specimen: PBMCs. The receptor was isolated from a woman in her twenties or thirties in good health and CMV-seronegative. This chain links TRBV28 with TRBJ1-2; maybe TRBD1 (6 bases). The CDR3 region is CASSLRGNNHGYTF. DNA of the CDR3: TGTGCCAGCAGTTTAAGGGGGAACAATCATGGCTACACCTTC.